This T cell receptor (beta chain) was retrieved from a study of siplizumab effects on memory and regulatory T cells. Study findings and constraints: Under siplizumab, alloreactive sequences traced to unstimulated CD4+ memory cells were significantly reduced. The naive T cell population seemed more diverse than memory cells and seemed a major contributor to the alloresponse.

The CDR3 has 17 amino acids. The junction had 7 bases not matched to a gene; V was cut back by 3 bases and J by 4 bases. CDR1 and CDR2 (germline): MGHRA, YSYEKL. A word on this clone: What it binds is unknown.

Using immunoSEQ multiplex PCR, the repertoire was profiled, and TCRdb retains in-frame clones only, with some absent. The sample yields around 120,000 clones, roughly 94% seen once. The sequenced sample consisted of non-Treg CD4+ T cells sorted from blood. This clonotype originated in a human donor in good health. The chain employs TRBV4-1 and TRBJ2-4; 12 bases agree with TRBD2. CDR3 in amino acids: CASSQILAGGAKNIQYF. The CDR3 DNA sequence: TGCGCCAGCAGCCAGATACTAGCGGGAGGAGCTAAAAACATTCAGTACTTC.